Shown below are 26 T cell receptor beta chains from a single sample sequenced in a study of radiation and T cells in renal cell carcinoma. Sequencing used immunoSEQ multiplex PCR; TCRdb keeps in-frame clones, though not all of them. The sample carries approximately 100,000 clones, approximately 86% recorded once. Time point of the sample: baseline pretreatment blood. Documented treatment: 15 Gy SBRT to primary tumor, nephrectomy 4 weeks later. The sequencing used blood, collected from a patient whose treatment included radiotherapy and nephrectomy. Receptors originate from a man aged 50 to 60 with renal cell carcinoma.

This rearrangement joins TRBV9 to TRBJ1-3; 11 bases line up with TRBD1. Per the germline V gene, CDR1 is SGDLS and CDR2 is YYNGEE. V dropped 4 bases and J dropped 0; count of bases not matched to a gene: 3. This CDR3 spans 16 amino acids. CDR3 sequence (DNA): TGTGCCAGCAGCTCCGGGACAGGGGGCTCTGGAAACACCATATATTTT. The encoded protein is CASSSGTGGSGNTIYF. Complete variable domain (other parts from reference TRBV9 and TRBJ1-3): DSGVTQTPKHLITATGQRVTLRCSPRSGDLSVYWYQQSLDQGLQFLIQYYNGEERAKGNILERFSAQQFPDLHSELNLSSLELGDSALYFCASSSGTGGSGNTIYFGEGSWLTVV.

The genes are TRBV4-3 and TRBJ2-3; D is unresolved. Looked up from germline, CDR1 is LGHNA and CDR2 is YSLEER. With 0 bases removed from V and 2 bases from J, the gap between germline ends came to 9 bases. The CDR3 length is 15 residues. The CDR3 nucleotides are TGCGCCAGCAGCCAAGATCTGGTTCACACAGATACGCAGTATTTT. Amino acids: CASSQDLVHTDTQYF.

CDR3: CASSQDSVWRGSYNEQFF. The CDR3 DNA sequence: TGCGCCAGCAGCCAAGATTCAGTTTGGCGGGGGTCCTACAATGAGCAGTTCTTC. The chain recombines TRBV4-1 with TRBJ2-1, with TRBD2 matching 7 bases. Germline lookup yields CDR1 MGHRA and CDR2 YSYEKL. The trim removed 0 bases at V and 1 base at J, leaving 9 bases unmatched. The CDR3 covers 18 residues.

CDR3 residues: CASSQVLAGTYEQYF. In nucleotides, the CDR3 is TGCGCCAGCAGCCAAGTTCTAGCGGGAACCTACGAGCAGTACTTC. The chain employs TRBV4-1 and TRBJ2-7, with TRBD2 matching over 9 bases. Germline CDR1 reads MGHRA; CDR2 reads YSYEKL. V dropped 1 base and J dropped 2; count of bases not matched to a gene: 3. This CDR3 spans 15 amino acids.

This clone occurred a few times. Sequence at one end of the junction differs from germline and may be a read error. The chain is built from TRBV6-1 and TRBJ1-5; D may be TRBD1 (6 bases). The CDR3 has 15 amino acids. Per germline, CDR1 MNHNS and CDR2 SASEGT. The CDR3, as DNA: TGTGCCAGCAGAGAAGGACAGCTTAGCAATCAGCCCCAGCATTTT. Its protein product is CASREGQLSNQPQHF.

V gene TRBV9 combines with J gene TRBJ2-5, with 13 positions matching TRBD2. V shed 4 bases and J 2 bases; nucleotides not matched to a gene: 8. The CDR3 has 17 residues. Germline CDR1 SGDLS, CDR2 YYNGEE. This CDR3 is CASSHPGTSGIQETQYF. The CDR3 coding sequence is TGTGCCAGCAGCCACCCCGGGACTAGCGGGATTCAAGAGACCCAGTACTTC.

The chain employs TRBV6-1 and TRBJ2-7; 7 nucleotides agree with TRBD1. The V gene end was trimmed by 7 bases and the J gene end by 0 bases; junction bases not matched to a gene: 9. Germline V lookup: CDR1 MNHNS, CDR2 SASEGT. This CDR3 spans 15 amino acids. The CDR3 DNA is TGTGCCAGCAATTCCGGGACAGTAAGCTCCTACGAGCAGTACTTC. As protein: CASNSGTVSSYEQYF.

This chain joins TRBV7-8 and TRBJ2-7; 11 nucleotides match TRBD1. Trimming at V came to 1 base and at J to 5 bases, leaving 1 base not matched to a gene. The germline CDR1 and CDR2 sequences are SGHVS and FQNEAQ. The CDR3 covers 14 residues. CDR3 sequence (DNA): TGTGCCAGCAGCTTAGGGACAGGGGGCAACGAGCAGTACTTC. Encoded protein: CASSLGTGGNEQYF.

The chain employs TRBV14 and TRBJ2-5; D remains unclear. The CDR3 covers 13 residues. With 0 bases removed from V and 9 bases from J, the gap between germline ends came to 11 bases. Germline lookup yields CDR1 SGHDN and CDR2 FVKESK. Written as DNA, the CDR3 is TGTGCCAGCAGCCAAGATCTGGCCCTTCCCCAGTACTTC. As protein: CASSQDLALPQYF.

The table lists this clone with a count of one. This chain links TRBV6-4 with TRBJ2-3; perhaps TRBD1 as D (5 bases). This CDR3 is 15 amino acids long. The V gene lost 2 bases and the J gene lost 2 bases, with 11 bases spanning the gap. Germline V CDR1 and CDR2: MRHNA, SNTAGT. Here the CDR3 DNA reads TGTGCCAGCAGTGACAGGGGTAGGAACACAGATACGCAGTATTTT. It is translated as CASSDRGRNTDTQYF.

The CDR3, as DNA: TGTGCCAGCAGTCCGAACAGGTACGAGCAGTACTTC. It translates to CASSPNRYEQYF. The rearrangement links TRBV27 to TRBJ2-7, with a weak D call TRBD1 (5 bases). This CDR3 is 12 amino acids long. V was trimmed by 5 bases and J by 4 bases, leaving 9 bases between them. Germline V gene lookup returns CDR1 MNHEY and CDR2 SMNVEV (reference sequence).

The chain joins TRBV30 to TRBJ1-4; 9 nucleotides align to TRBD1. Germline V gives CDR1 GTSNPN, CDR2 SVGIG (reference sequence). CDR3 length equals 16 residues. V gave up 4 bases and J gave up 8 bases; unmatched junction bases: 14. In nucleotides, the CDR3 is TGTGCCTGGACCCTCCCTCCCGGGACAGGGAACGAAAAACTGTTTTTT. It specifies CAWTLPPGTGNEKLFF.

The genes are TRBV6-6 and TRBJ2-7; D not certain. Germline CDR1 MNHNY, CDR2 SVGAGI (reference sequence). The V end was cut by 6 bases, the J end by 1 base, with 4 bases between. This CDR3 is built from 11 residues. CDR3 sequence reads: CASSASYEQYF. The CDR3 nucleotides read TGTGCCAGCAGCGCTTCCTACGAGCAGTACTTC.

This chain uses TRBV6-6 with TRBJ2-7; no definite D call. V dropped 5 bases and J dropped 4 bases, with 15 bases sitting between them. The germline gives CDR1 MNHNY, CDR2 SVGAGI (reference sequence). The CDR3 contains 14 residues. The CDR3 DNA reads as TGTGCCAGCAGTCCCTATCGATCTAATTACGAGCAGTACTTC. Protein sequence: CASSPYRSNYEQYF.

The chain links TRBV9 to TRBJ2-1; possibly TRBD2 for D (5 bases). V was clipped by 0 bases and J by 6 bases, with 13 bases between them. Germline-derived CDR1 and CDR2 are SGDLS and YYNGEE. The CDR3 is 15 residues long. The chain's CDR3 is CASSVVVGRVNEQFF. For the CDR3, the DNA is TGTGCCAGCAGCGTAGTGGTGGGGAGAGTCAATGAGCAGTTCTTC.

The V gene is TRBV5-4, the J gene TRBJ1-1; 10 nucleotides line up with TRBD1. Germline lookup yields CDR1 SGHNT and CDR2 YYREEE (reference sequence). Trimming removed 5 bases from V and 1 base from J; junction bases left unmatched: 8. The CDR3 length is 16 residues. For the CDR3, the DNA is TGTGCCAGCAGGCCGGGGACAGGGGTGGAGAACACTGAAGCTTTCTTT. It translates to CASRPGTGVENTEAFF.

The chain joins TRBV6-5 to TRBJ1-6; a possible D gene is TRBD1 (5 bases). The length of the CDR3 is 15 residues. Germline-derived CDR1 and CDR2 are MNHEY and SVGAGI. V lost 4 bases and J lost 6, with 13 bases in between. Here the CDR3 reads CASSLQGVSNSPLHF. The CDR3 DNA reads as TGTGCCAGCAGTTTGCAGGGTGTCTCTAATTCACCCCTCCACTTT.

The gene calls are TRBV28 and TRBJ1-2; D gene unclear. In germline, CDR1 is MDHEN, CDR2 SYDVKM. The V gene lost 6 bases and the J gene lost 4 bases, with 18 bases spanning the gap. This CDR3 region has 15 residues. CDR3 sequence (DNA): TGTGCCAGCAGCCGACCTGGGGTTACGAGCTATGGCTACACCTTC. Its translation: CASSRPGVTSYGYTF.

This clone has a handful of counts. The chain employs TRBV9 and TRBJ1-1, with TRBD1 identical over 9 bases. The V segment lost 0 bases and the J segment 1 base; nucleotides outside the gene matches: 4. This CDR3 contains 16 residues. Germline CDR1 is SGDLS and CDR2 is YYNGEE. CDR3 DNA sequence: TGTGCCAGCAGCGTAGGTGGGACAGGGACGAACACTGAAGCTTTCTTT. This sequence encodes CASSVGGTGTNTEAFF. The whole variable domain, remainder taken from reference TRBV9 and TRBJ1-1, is DSGVTQTPKHLITATGQRVTLRCSPRSGDLSVYWYQQSLDQGLQFLIQYYNGEERAKGNILERFSAQQFPDLHSELNLSSLELGDSALYFCASSVGGTGTNTEAFFGQGTRLTVV.

CDR3 sequence (DNA): TGTGCCAGCACCTTGGACAGGGGGGGCACTGAAGCTTTCTTT. Its translation: CASTLDRGGTEAFF. The rearrangement uses TRBV6-5 and TRBJ1-1, with 10 bases identical to TRBD1. The J segment lost 4 bases and the V segment lost 7 bases, leaving 6 bases of the junction unmatched. The germline V gene encodes CDR1 MNHEY and CDR2 SVGAGI. The CDR3 loop spans 14 amino acids.

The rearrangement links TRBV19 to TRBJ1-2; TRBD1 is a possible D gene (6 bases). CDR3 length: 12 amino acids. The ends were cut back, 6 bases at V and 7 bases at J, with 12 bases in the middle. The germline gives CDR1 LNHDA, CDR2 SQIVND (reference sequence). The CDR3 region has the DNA TGTGCCAGTAGCCCACAGGGATTTGGCTACACCTTC. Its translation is CASSPQGFGYTF.

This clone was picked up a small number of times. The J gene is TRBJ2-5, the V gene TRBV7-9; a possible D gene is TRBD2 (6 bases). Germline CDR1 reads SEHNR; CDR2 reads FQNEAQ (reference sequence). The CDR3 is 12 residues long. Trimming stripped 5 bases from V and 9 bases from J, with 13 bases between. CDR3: CASSISAGPQYF. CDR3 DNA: TGTGCCAGCAGCATCAGTGCGGGGCCCCAGTACTTC.

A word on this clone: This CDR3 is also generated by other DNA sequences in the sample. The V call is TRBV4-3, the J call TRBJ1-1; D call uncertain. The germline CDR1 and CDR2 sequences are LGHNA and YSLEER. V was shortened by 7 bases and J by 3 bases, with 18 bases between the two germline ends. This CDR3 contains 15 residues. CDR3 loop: CASTKTDLRDTEAFF. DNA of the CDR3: TGCGCCAGCACCAAAACGGACTTAAGGGACACTGAAGCTTTCTTT.

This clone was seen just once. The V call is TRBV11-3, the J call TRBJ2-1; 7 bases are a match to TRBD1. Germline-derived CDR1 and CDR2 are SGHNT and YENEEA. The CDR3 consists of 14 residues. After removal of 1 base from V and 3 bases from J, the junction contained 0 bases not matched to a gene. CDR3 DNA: TGTGCCAGCAGCTTAGGACAGGGCTACAATGAGCAGTTCTTC. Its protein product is CASSLGQGYNEQFF.

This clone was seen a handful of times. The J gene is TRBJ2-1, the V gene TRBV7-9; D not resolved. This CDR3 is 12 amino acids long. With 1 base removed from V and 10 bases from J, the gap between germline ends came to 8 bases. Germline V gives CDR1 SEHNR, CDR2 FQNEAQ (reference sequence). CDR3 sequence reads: CASSLEGWEQFF. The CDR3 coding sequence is TGTGCCAGCAGCTTAGAAGGTTGGGAGCAGTTCTTC.

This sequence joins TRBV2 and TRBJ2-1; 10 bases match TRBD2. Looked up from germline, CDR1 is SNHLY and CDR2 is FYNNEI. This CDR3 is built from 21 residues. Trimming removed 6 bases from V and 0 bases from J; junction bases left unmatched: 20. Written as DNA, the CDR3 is TGTGCCAGCAGCCGGGTGGGACTAGCGTTTCACAATTTCCCCTCCTACAATGAGCAGTTCTTC. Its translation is CASSRVGLAFHNFPSYNEQFF.